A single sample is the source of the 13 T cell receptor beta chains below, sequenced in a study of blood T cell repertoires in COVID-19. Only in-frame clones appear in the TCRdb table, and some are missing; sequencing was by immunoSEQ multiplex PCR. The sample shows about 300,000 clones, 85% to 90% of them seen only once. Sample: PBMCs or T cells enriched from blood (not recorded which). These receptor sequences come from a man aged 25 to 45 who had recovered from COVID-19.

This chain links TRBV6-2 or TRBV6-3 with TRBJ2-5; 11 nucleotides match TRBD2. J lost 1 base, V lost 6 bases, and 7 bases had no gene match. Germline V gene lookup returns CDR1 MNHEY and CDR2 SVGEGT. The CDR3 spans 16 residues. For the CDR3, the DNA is TGTGCCAGCAGCCTGACTAGCGGGGCTATCCAAGAGACCCAGTACTTC. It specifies CASSLTSGAIQETQYF.

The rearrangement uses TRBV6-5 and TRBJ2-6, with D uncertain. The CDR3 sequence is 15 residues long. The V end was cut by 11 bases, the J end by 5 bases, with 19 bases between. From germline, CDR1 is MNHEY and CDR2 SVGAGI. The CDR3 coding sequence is TGTGCCGCCAATGACAAACCTGGTCGGGCCAACGTCCTGACTTTC. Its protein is CAANDKPGRANVLTF.

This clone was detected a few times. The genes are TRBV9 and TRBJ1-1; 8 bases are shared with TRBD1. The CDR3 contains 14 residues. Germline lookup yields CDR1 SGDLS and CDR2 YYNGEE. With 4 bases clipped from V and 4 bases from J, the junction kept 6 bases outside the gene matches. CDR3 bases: TGTGCCAGCAGCACCCAGACAGGGGCCACTGAAGCTTTCTTT. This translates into CASSTQTGATEAFF.

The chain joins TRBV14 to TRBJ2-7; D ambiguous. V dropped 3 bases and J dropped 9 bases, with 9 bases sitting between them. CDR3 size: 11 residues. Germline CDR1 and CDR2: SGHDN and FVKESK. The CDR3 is CASSQRSLQYF. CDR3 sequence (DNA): TGTGCCAGCAGCCAGCGGTCTCTGCAGTACTTC.

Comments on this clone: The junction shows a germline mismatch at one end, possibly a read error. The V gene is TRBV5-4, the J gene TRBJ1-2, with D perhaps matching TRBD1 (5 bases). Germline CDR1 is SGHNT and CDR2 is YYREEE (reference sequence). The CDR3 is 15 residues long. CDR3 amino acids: CASTLRGVQGYGYTF. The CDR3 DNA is TGTGCCAGCACCTTGCGGGGGGTTCAGGGCTATGGCTACACCTTC.

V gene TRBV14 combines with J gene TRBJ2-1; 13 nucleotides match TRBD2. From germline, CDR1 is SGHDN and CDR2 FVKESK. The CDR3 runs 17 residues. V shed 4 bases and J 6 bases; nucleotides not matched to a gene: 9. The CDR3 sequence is CASSPRLAGGEINEQFF. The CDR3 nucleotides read TGTGCCAGCAGCCCCCGACTAGCGGGGGGTGAGATCAATGAGCAGTTCTTC.

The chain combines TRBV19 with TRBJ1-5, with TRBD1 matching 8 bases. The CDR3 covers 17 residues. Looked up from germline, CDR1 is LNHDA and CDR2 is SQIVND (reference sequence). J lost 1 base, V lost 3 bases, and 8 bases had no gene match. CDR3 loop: CASSILNRGRSNQPQHF. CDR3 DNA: TGTGCCAGTAGTATTCTAAACAGGGGGAGAAGCAATCAGCCCCAGCATTTT.

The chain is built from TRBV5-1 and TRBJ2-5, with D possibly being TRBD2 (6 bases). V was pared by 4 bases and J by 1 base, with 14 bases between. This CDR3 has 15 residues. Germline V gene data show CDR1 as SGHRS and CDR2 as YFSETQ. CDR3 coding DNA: TGCGCCAGCAGCATGGCAGGAGGGGTCCAAGAGACCCAGTACTTC. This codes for CASSMAGGVQETQYF.

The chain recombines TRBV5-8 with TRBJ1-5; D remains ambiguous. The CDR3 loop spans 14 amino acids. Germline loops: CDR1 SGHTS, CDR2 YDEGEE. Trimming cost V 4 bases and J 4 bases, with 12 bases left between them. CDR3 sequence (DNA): TGTGCCAGCAGCCGGCGTAGGAGGAATCAGCCCCAGCATTTT. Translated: CASSRRRRNQPQHF.

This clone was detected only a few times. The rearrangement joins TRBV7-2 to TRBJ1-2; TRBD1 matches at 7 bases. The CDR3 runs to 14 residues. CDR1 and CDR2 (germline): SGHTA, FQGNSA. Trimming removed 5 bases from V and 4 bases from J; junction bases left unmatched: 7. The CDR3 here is CASSPPTGIYGYTF. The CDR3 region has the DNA TGTGCCAGCAGCCCCCCGACAGGGATCTATGGCTACACCTTC.

In nucleotides, the CDR3 is TGCAGCGTGAAATCAGACAGGGGTCCCTACGAGCAGTACTTC. Protein: CSVKSDRGPYEQYF. The chain uses TRBV29-1 and TRBJ2-7, with TRBD1 matching 8 bases. The V gene end was trimmed by 6 bases and the J gene end by 2 bases; junction bases not matched to a gene: 9. CDR1 is SQVTM, CDR2 ANQGSEA, per germline. The CDR3 covers 14 residues.

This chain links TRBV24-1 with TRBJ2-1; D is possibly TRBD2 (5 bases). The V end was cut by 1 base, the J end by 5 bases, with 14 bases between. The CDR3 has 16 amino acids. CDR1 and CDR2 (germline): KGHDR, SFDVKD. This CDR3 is CATSDLWESYNNEQFF. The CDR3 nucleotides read TGTGCCACCAGTGATTTATGGGAGAGCTATAACAATGAGCAGTTCTTC.

CDR3 protein: CASSDGTSGFQETQYF. CDR3 DNA sequence: TGCGCCAGCAGCGACGGGACTAGCGGATTCCAAGAGACCCAGTACTTC. The chain recombines TRBV5-1 with TRBJ2-5; TRBD2 matches at 11 bases. Germline V gene data show CDR1 as SGHRS and CDR2 as YFSETQ. V trimming: 4 bases; J trimming: 1 base; junction bases outside the gene matches: 6. The CDR3 covers 16 residues.